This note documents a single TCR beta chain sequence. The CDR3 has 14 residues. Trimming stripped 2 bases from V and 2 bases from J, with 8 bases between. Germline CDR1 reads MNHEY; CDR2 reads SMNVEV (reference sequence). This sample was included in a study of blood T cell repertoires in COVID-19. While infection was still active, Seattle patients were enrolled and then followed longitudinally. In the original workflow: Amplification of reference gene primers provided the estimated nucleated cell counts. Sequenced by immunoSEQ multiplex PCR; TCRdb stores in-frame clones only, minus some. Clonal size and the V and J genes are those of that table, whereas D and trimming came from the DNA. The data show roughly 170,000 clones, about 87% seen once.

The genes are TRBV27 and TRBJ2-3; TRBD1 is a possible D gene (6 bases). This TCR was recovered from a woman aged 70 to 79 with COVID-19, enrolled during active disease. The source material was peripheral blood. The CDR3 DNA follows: TGTGCCAGCAGTTTAAACAGGGCCACAGATACGCAGTATTTT. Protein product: CASSLNRATDTQYF.